The 25 T cell receptor beta chains listed next were all sequenced from one sample in a study of Graves' ophthalmopathy and Graves' hyperthyroidism. RNA transcripts served as template for amplifying TCR beta CDR3 sequences. Investigators did first-round RT-PCR with HTBI primers, then second-round multiplex PCR. TCRdb passed the multiplex PCR reads through MiXCR, listing each CDR3 protein once. The sample includes 1 million to 1.3 million distinct CDR3 sequences, less than 45% of them seen just once. The sequenced sample was peripheral blood or thyroid tissue (not recorded which). Source of these receptors: an adult man with Graves' hyperthyroidism.

This rearrangement joins TRBV20-1 to TRBJ1-6; D remains unclear. Trimming left V 0 bases short and J 8 bases short, with 8 bases between. The CDR3 is made up of 13 amino acids. The germline gives CDR1 DFQATT, CDR2 SNEGSKA (reference sequence). This CDR3 is CSARDVSDSPLHF. The CDR3 nucleotides read TGCAGTGCTAGAGATGTTTCGGATTCACCCCTCCACTTT.

The sample holds many counts of this clonotype. Here the CDR3 reads CSVEESALNTEAFF. The CDR3 DNA reads as TGCAGCGTTGAAGAATCAGCCCTCAACACTGAAGCTTTCTTT. J is TRBJ1-1 and V is TRBV29-1; D remains ambiguous. Germline CDR1 SQVTM, CDR2 ANQGSEA. V shed 0 bases and J shed 2 bases, with 10 bases lying between them. The CDR3 is made up of 14 amino acids. The full variable domain, with the rest looked up from reference TRBV29-1 and TRBJ1-1, is SAVISQKPSRDICQRGTSLTIQCQVDSQVTMMFWYRQQPGQSLTLIATANQGSEATYESGFVIDKFPISRPNLTFSTLTVSNMSPEDSSIYLCSVEESALNTEAFFGQGTRLTVV.

With respect to this clonotype: One end of the junction fails to match germline, which may point to a read error. The V gene is TRBV4-1, the J gene TRBJ1-5; D not resolved. Germline V gives CDR1 MGHRA, CDR2 YSYEKL. The CDR3 runs 14 residues. Written as DNA, the CDR3 is TGTGCCAGCAGCGTAGATGTCAATTGGGAGCCCCAGCATTTT. It translates to CASSVDVNWEPQHF.

On this clonotype: Being one base from a much bigger clone, this may be a read error. This chain connects TRBV7-2 to TRBJ2-7; 7 nucleotides match TRBD1. Trimming took 4 bases from V and 2 from J; bases not matched to a gene: 5. This CDR3 has 14 residues. CDR1 and CDR2 (germline): SGHTA, FQGNSA. CDR3 sequence: CASSCNRGTYEQYF. For the CDR3, the DNA is TGTGCCAGCAGCTGCAACAGGGGTACCTACGAGCAGTACTTC.

This clonotype was observed at least ten times. The V call is TRBV20-1, the J call TRBJ1-1, with 9 bases identical to TRBD1. J gave up 11 bases and V 0 bases, and 7 bases lay outside the gene matches. The CDR3 extends over 13 amino acids. The germline V gene has CDR1 DFQATT and CDR2 SNEGSKA (reference sequence). This CDR3 reads CSARDPGTGSAFF. CDR3 sequence (DNA): TGCAGTGCTAGAGACCCCGGGACAGGGTCGGCTTTCTTT.

This clonotype was seen at least ten times. This chain joins TRBV9 and TRBJ1-2, with 7 bases lining up with TRBD1. This CDR3 comprises 15 residues. Per germline, CDR1 SGDLS and CDR2 YYNGEE. J lost 4 bases, V lost 4 bases, and 10 bases had no gene match. Here the CDR3 DNA reads TGTGCCAGCAGCTCAGAGGGGGCGCCCCGCTATGGCTACACCTTC. The encoded protein is CASSSEGAPRYGYTF.

This sequence joins TRBV6-1 and TRBJ2-5; D perhaps matches TRBD1 (6 bases). Germline V gene data show CDR1 as MNHNS and CDR2 as SASEGT. The germline V and J ends were trimmed by 5 bases and 9 bases, with 19 bases remaining between them. The CDR3 is made up of 14 amino acids. This CDR3 is CASSYGDKGAAQYF. CDR3 sequence (DNA): TGTGCCAGCAGTTACGGGGACAAAGGGGCGGCCCAGTACTTC.

This clonotype was recorded many times. V is TRBV9 and J is TRBJ2-7; D gene unclear. The V end lost 3 bases, the J end lost 6 bases, and 10 bases lay between the germline ends. The CDR3 runs to 12 residues. Per the germline V gene, CDR1 is SGDLS and CDR2 is YYNGEE. The CDR3 protein is CASSANSGEQYF. CDR3 DNA: TGTGCCAGCAGCGCAAATTCGGGCGAGCAGTACTTC.

The V gene is TRBV20-1, the J gene TRBJ2-5; perhaps TRBD2 as D (5 bases). CDR3 length: 11 residues. Germline CDR1 DFQATT, CDR2 SNEGSKA (reference sequence). Deletions cut 6 bases from V and 7 bases from J, with 12 bases between. CDR3 in DNA: TGCAGTGCCAACAGCGGAGGGACCCAGTACTTC. It is translated as CSANSGGTQYF.

The chain couples TRBV20-1 to TRBJ1-4; D is ambiguous. The CDR3 has 13 amino acids. CDR1 is DFQATT, CDR2 SNEGSKA, per germline (reference sequence). Trimming removed 5 bases at V and 8 bases at J, with 15 bases between. The CDR3 sequence is CSAPVRIGEKLFF. The CDR3 DNA reads as TGCAGTGCTCCCGTCAGGATTGGCGAAAAACTGTTTTTT.

This clonotype was recorded a few times. The chain uses TRBV6-2 or TRBV6-3 and TRBJ2-7; 8 positions agree with TRBD1. The CDR3 runs to 12 residues. CDR1 and CDR2 from the germline V gene are MNHEY and SVGEGT. The DNA of the CDR3 is TGTCAACCGGGACAGGTCCTCTACGAGCAGTACTTC. As protein: CQPGQVLYEQYF.

This clonotype was observed a handful of times. One junction end does not reproduce the germline sequence, and a read error may be involved. The gene calls are TRBV7-9 and TRBJ2-5; 7 positions agree with TRBD2. This CDR3 is 17 amino acids long. The germline V gene encodes CDR1 SEHNR and CDR2 FQNEAQ (reference sequence). CDR3 sequence (DNA): TGCGCCAGCAGCCAAGATGCAGGGAGGGTAGGTCAAGAGACCCAGTACTTC. It translates to CASSQDAGRVGQETQYF.

The CDR3 loop is CASSLGPHSYEQYF. In DNA form, the CDR3 reads TGCGCCAGCAGCCTTGGTCCTCACTCCTACGAGCAGTACTTC. The genes are TRBV4-1 and TRBJ2-7; D remains ambiguous. Germline lookup yields CDR1 MGHRA and CDR2 YSYEKL. The V end lost 4 bases, the J end lost 0 bases, and 10 bases lay between the germline ends. This CDR3 contains 14 residues.

As concerns this clonotype: At one end, the junction sequence differs from germline, possibly due to a read error. This rearrangement joins TRBV7-9 to TRBJ2-5; TRBD1 aligns across 7 bases. Germline V gene sequence: CDR1 SEHNR, CDR2 FQNEAQ (reference sequence). This CDR3 contains 14 residues. The CDR3 region is CVSSPTGYQETQYF. CDR3 sequence (DNA): TGTGTCAGCAGCCCGACAGGGTATCAAGAGACCCAGTACTTC.

This clonotype has a handful of counts. The gene calls are TRBV7-3 and TRBJ2-5; weak D call: TRBD2 (6 bases). Near its end, the DNA agrees better with TRBJ2-7, so the J call may be wrong. Germline V gene data show CDR1 as SGHTA and CDR2 as FQGTGA. The CDR3 has 16 amino acids. The CDR3 protein is CASSLARGRETYEQYF. CDR3 coding DNA: TGTGCCAGCAGCTTAGCGCGGGGCAGAGAAACCTACGAGCAGTACTTC.

This clonotype was recorded at least ten times. The chain couples TRBV4-1 to TRBJ1-2; a weak D match, TRBD1 (5 bases). V dropped 0 bases and J dropped 6 bases, with 11 bases sitting between them. The CDR3 is 14 residues long. Germline V gene lookup returns CDR1 MGHRA and CDR2 YSYEKL. The CDR3 bases are TGCGCCAGCAGCCAAGAGACAGCTAGACATGGCTACACCTTC. It yields the protein CASSQETARHGYTF.

The sample holds many counts of this clonotype. The chain recombines TRBV15 with TRBJ1-5; no reliable D call. The germline V and J ends were trimmed by 5 bases and 4 bases, with 9 bases remaining between them. The CDR3 loop spans 13 amino acids. The V gene's germline CDR1 is LNHNV and CDR2 YYDKDF (reference sequence). The chain's CDR3 is CATSYRPNQPQHF. The CDR3 bases are TGTGCCACCAGCTATAGACCAAATCAGCCCCAGCATTTT.

This clonotype was observed a few times. The CDR3 region has the DNA TGCAGTGTTGGGCCCCAGCATTTT. It yields the protein CSVGPQHF. The chain recombines TRBV20-1 with TRBJ1-5; D call uncertain. The CDR3 extends over 8 amino acids. V lost 7 bases to trimming and J lost 9 bases, with 4 bases between them. Germline CDR1 DFQATT, CDR2 SNEGSKA (reference sequence).

The sample holds many counts of this clonotype. The rearrangement uses TRBV7-9 and TRBJ1-5; tentatively, D is TRBD1 (6 bases). Germline CDR1 and CDR2: SEHNR and FQNEAQ (reference sequence). The CDR3 has 17 residues. The ends were cut back, 4 bases at V and 7 bases at J, with 23 bases in the middle. The CDR3 DNA reads as TGTGCCAGCAGCTCAATAGGGGGAGGTCGAGGCTTCCAGCCCCAGCATTTT. This encodes CASSSIGGGRGFQPQHF.

In the case of this clonotype: Given the absence of the conserved phenylalanine or tryptophan at the CDR3 end, a read error is likely. The DNA is left out, because the CDR3 cannot be placed on it with certainty; the CDR3 is given as TCRdb lists it. The gene calls are TRBV29-1 and TRBJ1-4. Germline V gene lookup returns CDR1 SQVTM and CDR2 ANQGSEA. The CDR3 is made up of 9 amino acids, end residues included. This chain's CDR3 is CSVERLTEY.

This clonotype was counted at least ten times. The chain combines TRBV12-3 or TRBV12-4 with TRBJ2-5; a possible D gene is TRBD2 (6 bases). This CDR3 spans 15 amino acids. V dropped 3 bases and J dropped 5 bases, with 16 bases sitting between them. The CDR3 DNA reads as TGTGCCAGCAGTTTCCCAGCGGGCGGCCGGGAGACCCAGTACTTC. It codes for CASSFPAGGRETQYF.

The chain couples TRBV9 to TRBJ2-5; D perhaps matches TRBD2 (6 bases). This CDR3 has 15 amino acids. The ends were cut back, 0 bases at V and 0 bases at J, with 9 bases in the middle. CDR1 SGDLS and CDR2 YYNGEE come from the germline V gene. The CDR3 sequence: CASSVVGGNQETQYF. The CDR3 DNA sequence: TGTGCCAGCAGCGTAGTGGGCGGGAACCAAGAGACCCAGTACTTC.

V gene TRBV7-2 combines with J gene TRBJ1-2; 10 nucleotides match TRBD1. The V segment lost 2 bases and the J segment 8 bases; nucleotides outside the gene matches: 5. Germline V gene lookup returns CDR1 SGHTA and CDR2 FQGNSA. This CDR3 is built from 14 residues. The CDR3: CASSLRQGATGYTF. The CDR3 nucleotides are TGTGCCAGCAGCTTAAGACAGGGGGCGACGGGCTACACCTTC.

The chain couples TRBV29-1 to TRBJ2-2; 7 positions agree with TRBD1. Germline CDR1 reads SQVTM; CDR2 reads ANQGSEA. The CDR3 consists of 14 residues. V was pared by 6 bases and J by 1 base, with 5 bases of the junction left unmatched. This chain's CDR3 is CSVSWTGNTGELFF. CDR3 coding DNA: TGCAGCGTCTCATGGACAGGGAACACCGGGGAGCTGTTTTTT.

V gene TRBV7-2 combines with J gene TRBJ1-4; 8 positions agree with TRBD1. CDR1 and CDR2 from the germline V gene are SGHTA and FQGNSA. The CDR3 length is 13 residues. Losses at the gene ends were 5 bases for V and 7 bases for J; bases not matched to a gene: 3. CDR3 sequence: CASSRQGSEKLFF. CDR3 DNA sequence: TGTGCCAGCAGCCGACAGGGGAGTGAAAAACTGTTTTTT.